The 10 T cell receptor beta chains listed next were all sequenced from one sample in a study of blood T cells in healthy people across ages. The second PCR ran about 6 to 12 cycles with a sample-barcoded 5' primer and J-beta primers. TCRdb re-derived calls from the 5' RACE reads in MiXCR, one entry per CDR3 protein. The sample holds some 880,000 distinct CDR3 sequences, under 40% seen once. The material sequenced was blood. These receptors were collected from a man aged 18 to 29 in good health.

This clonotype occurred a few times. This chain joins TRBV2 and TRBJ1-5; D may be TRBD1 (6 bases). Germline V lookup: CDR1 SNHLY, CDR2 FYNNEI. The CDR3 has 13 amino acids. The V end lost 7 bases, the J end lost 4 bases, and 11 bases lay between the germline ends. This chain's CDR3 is CASIRDTNQPQHF. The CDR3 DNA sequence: TGTGCCAGCATCAGGGACACGAATCAGCCCCAGCATTTT. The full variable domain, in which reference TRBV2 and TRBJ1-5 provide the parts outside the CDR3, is EPEVTQTPSHQVTQMGQEVILRCVPISNHLYFYWYRQILGQKVEFLVSFYNNEISEKSEIFDDQFSVERPDGSNFTLKIRSTKLEDSAMYFCASIRDTNQPQHFGDGTRLSIL.

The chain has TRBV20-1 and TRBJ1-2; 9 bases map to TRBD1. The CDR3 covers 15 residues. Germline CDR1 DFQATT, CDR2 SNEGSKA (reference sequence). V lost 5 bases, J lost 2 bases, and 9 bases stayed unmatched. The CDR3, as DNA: TGCAGTGCTGGCACAGGGGGCCGTCGAAACTATGGCTACACCTTC. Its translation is CSAGTGGRRNYGYTF.

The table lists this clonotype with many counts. The CDR3 protein is CASSLVGVNEKLFF. The CDR3 DNA follows: TGTGCCAGCAGCTTAGTGGGGGTGAATGAAAAACTGTTTTTT. The chain combines TRBV7-2 with TRBJ1-4; possible D gene TRBD1, 5 bases. The germline V gene encodes CDR1 SGHTA and CDR2 FQGNSA. This CDR3 contains 14 residues. V was cut by 1 base and J by 5 bases, with 8 bases left in between.

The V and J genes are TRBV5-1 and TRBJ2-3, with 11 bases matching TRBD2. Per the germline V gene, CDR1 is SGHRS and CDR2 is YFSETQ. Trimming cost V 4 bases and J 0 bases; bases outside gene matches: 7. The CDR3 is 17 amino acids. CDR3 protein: CASSLGLAGTSTDTQYF. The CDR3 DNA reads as TGCGCCAGCAGCCTCGGACTAGCGGGTACTAGCACAGATACGCAGTATTTT. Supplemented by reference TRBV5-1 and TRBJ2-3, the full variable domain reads KAGVTQTPRYLIKTRGQQVTLSCSPISGHRSVSWYQQTPGQGLQFLFEYFSETQRNKGNFPGRFSGRQFSNSRSEMNVSTLELGDSALYLCASSLGLAGTSTDTQYFGPGTRLTVL.

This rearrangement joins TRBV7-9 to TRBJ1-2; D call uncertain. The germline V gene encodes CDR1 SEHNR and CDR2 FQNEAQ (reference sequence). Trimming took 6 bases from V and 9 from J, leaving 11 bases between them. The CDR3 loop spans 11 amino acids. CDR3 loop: CASRERTRYTF. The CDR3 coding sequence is TGTGCCAGCAGAGAGAGAACCCGCTACACCTTC.

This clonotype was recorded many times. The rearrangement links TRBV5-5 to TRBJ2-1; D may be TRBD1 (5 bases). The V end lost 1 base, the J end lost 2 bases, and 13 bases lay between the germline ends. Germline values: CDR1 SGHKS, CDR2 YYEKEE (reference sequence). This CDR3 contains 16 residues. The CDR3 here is CASSLPGKGTYNEQFF. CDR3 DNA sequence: TGTGCCAGCAGCTTGCCAGGGAAGGGCACCTACAATGAGCAGTTCTTC.

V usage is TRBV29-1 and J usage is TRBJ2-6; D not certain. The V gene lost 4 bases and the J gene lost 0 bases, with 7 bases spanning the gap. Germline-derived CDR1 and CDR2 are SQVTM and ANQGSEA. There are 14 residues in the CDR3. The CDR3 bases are TGCAGCGTTGGTGTGAGCTCTGGGGCCAACGTCCTGACTTTC. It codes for CSVGVSSGANVLTF. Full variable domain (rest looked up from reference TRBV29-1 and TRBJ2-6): SAVISQKPSRDICQRGTSLTIQCQVDSQVTMMFWYRQQPGQSLTLIATANQGSEATYESGFVIDKFPISRPNLTFSTLTVSNMSPEDSSIYLCSVGVSSGANVLTFGAGSRLTVL.

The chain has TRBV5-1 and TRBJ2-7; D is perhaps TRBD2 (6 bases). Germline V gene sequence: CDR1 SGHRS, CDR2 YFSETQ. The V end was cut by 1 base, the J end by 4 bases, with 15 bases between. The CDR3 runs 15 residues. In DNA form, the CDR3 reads TGCGCCAGCAGCTTGAATGCGGGGCCCATGTACGAGCAGTACTTC. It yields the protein CASSLNAGPMYEQYF.

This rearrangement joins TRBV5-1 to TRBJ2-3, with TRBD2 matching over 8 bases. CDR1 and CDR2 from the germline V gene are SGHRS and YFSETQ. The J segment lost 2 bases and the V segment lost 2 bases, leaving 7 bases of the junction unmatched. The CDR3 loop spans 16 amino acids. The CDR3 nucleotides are TGCGCCAGCAGCTTAGTAGCGGGGATCGTCACAGATACGCAGTATTTT. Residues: CASSLVAGIVTDTQYF.

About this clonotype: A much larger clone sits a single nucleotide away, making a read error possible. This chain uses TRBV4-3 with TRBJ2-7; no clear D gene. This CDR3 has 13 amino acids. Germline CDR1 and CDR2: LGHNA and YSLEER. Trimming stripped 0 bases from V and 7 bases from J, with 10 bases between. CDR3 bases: TGCGCCAGCAGCCAAGATGGCGTGTATGAGCAGTACTTC. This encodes CASSQDGVYEQYF.